What follows describes a single T cell receptor (beta chain). The data stem from a study of blood T cell repertoires in COVID-19. Whole-study context: Sites across the United States, Italy and Spain contributed samples from acute and convalescent COVID-19.

Assay used: immunoSEQ multiplex PCR; TCRdb lists only in-frame clones, some missing. The sample lists around 80,000 clones, about nine tenths occurring once. The clonotype comes from a human donor in a cohort sampled during active COVID-19. Sequences were obtained from peripheral blood.

The chain's CDR3 is CASSPQGLDYGYTF. The CDR3 DNA reads as TGTGCCAGTAGCCCACAGGGGCTGGACTATGGCTACACCTTC. The chain uses TRBV19 and TRBJ1-2; 7 bases are shared with TRBD1. CDR1 is LNHDA, CDR2 SQIVND, per germline (reference sequence). V lost 6 bases and J lost 3; bases outside the gene matches: 7. The CDR3 is made up of 14 amino acids.